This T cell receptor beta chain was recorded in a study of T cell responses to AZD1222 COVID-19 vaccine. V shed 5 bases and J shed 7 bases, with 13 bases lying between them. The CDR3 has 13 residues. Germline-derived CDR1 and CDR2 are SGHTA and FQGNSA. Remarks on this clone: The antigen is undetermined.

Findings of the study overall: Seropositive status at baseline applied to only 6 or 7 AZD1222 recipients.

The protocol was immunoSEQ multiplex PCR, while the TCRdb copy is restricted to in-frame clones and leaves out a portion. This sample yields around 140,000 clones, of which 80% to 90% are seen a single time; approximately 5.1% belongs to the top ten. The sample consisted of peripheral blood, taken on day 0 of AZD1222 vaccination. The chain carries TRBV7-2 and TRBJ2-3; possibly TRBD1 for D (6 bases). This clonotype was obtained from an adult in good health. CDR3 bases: TGTGCCAGCAGCCCGCCGGGACACTATACGCAGTATTTT. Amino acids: CASSPPGHYTQYF.